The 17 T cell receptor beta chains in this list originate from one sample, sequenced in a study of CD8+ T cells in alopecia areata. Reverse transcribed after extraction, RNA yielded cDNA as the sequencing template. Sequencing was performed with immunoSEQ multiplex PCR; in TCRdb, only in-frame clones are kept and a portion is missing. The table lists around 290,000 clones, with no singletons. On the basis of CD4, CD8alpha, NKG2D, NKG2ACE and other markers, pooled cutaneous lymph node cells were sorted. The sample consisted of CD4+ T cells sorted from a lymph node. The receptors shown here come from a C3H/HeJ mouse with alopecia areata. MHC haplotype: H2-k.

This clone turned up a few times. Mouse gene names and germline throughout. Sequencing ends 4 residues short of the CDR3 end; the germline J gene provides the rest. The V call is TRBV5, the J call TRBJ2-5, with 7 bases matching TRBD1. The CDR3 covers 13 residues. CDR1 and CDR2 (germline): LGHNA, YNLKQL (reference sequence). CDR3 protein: CASSLQGEDTQYF. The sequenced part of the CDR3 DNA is TGTGCCAGCAGCCTCCAGGGGGAAGAC.

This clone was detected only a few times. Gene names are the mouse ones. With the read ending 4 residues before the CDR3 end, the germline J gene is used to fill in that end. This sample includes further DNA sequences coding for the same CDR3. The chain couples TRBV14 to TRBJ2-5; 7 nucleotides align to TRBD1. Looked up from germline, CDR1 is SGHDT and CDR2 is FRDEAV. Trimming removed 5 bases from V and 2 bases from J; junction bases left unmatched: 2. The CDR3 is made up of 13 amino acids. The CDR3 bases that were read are TGTGCCAGCAGCCGGGACAGCCAAGAC. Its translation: CASSRDSQD. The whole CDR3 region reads CASSRDSQDTQYF.

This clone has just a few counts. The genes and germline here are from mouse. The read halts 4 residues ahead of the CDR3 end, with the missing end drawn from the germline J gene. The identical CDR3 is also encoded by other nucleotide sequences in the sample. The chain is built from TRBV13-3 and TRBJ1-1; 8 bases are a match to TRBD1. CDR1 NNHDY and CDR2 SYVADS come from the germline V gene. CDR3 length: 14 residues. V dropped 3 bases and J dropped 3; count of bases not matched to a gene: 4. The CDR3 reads CASSGQGADTEVFF. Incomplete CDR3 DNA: TGTGCCAGCAGTGGGCAGGGGGCGGACACA.

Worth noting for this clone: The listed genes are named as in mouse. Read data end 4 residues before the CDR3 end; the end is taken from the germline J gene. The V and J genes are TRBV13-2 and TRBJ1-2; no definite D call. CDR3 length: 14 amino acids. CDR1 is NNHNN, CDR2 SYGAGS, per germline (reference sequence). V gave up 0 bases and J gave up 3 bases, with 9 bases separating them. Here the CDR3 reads CASGDAQWYSDYTF. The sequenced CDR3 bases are TGTGCCAGCGGTGATGCACAGTGGTACTCC.

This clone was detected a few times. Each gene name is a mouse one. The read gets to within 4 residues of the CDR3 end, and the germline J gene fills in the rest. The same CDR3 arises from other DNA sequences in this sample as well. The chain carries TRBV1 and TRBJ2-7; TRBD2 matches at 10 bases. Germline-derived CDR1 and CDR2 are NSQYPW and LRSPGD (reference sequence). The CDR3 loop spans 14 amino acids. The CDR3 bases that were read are TGCACCTGCAGTGCCCGACTGGGGGGTTAT. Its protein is CTCSARLGGY. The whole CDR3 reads CTCSARLGGYEQYF.

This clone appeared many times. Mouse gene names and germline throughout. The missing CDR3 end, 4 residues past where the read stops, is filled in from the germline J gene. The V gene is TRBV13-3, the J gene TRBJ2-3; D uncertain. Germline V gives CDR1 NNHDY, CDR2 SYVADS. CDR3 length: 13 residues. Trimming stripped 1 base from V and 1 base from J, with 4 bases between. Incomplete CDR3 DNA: TGTGCCAGCAGTGATTTGGGTGCAGAA. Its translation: CASSDLGAE. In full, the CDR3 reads CASSDLGAETLYF.

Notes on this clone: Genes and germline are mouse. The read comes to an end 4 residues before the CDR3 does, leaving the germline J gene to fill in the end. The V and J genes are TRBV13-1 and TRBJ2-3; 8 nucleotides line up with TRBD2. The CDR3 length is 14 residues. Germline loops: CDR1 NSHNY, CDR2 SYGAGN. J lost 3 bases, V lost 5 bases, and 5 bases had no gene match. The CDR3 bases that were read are TGTGCCAGCAGGTCTGGGGGGAGAGCAGAA. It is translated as CASRSGGRAE. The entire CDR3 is CASRSGGRAETLYF.

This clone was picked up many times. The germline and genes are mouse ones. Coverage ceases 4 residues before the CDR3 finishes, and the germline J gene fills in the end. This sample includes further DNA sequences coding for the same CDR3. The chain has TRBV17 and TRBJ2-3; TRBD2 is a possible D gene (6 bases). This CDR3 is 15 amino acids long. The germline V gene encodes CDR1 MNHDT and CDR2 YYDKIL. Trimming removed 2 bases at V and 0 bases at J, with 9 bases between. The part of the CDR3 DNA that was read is TGTGCTAGCAGTAGAACTGGGTCTAGTGCAGAA. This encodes CASSRTGSSAE. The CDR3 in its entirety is CASSRTGSSAETLYF.

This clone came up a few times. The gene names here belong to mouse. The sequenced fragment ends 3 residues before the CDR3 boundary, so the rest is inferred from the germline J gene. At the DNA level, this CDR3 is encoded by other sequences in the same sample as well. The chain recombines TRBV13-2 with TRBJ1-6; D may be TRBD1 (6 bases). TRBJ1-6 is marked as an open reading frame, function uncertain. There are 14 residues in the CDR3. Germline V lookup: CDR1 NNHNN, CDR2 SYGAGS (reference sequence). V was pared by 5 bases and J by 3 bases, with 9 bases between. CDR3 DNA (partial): TGTGCCAGCGGCGAACAGGGCTATAATTCGCCC. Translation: CASGEQGYNSP. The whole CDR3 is CASGEQGYNSPLYF.

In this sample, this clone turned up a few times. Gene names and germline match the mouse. This CDR3 is CTCSGTNNYAEQFF. The DNA read from the CDR3 is TGCACCTGCAGTGGGACAAATAACTATGCT. V is TRBV1 and J is TRBJ2-1; D is possibly TRBD1 (5 bases). The missing CDR3 end, 4 residues past where the read stops, is filled in from the germline J gene. This CDR3 contains 14 residues. CDR1 is NSQYPW and CDR2 is LRSPGD in the germline V gene (reference sequence). Trimming shortened V by 4 bases and J by 0 bases, and 7 bases separated the two germline ends.

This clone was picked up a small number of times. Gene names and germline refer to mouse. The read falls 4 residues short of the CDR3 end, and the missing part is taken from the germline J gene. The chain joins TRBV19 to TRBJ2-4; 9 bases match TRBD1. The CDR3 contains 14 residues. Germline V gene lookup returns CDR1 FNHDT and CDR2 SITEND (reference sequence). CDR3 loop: CASGPDRGENTLYF. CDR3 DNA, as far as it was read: TGTGCCAGCGGTCCCGACAGGGGGGAAAAC.

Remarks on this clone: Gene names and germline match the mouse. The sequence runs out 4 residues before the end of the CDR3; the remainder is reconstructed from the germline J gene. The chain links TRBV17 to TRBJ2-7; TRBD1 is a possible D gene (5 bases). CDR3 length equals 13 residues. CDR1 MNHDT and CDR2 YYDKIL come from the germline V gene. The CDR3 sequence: CASSDLDKYEQYF. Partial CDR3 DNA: TGTGCTAGCAGTGACTTGGACAAGTAT.

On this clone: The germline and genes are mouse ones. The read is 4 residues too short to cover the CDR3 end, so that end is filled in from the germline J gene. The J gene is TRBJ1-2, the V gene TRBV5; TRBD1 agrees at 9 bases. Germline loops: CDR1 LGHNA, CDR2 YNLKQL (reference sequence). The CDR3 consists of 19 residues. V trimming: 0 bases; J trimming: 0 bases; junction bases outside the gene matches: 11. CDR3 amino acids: CASSQEYRGRDLPNSDYTF. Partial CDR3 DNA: TGTGCCAGCAGCCAAGAGTACAGGGGGCGAGACCTTCCAAACTCC.

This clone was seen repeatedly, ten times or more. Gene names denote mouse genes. CDR3 DNA (partial): TGTGCCAGCAGAAACAGGGACAGAAACTCC. It translates to CASRNRDRNS. The entire CDR3 protein is CASRNRDRNSDYTF. The rearrangement uses TRBV14 and TRBJ1-2; TRBD1 agrees at 7 bases. Read coverage stops 4 residues before the CDR3 terminus; the germline J gene supplies the remainder. The CDR3 is made up of 14 amino acids. CDR1 SGHDT and CDR2 FRDEAV come from the germline V gene. The V gene end was trimmed by 5 bases and the J gene end by 1 base; junction bases not matched to a gene: 5.

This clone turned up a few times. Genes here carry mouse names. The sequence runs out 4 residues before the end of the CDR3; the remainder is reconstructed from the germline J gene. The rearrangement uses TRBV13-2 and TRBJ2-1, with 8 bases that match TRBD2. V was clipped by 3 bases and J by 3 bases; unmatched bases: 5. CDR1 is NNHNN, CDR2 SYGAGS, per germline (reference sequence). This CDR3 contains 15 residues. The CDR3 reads CASGASDWAYAEQFF. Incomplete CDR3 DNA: TGTGCCAGCGGTGCCTCGGACTGGGCCTATGCT.

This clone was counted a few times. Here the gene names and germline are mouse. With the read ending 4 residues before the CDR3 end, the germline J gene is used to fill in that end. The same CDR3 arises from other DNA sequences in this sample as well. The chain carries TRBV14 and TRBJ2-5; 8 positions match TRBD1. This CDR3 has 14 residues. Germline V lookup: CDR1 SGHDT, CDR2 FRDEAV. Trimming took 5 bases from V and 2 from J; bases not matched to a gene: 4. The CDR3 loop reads CASSLTGGQDTQYF. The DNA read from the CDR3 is TGTGCCAGCAGCCTCACAGGGGGCCAAGAC.

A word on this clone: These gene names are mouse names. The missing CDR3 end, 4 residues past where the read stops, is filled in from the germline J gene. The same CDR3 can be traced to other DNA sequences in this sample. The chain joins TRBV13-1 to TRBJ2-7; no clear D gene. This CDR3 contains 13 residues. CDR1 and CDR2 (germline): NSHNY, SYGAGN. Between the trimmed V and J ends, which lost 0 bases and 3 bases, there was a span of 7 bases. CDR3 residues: CASSDAAGYEQYF. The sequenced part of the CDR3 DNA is TGTGCCAGCAGTGATGCAGCAGGCTAT.